Below, 20 T cell receptor beta chains from the same sample are listed, as sequenced in a study of Ad26.COV2.S vaccination and SARS-CoV-2 variants. Treatment given: about 20 received Ad26.COV2.S at low or high dose, single or two shots; about 5 received placebo; per-sample allocation not given. Vaccine and placebo recipients were sampled on day 63 after the first injection. Data came from immunoSEQ multiplex PCR; TCRdb stores just in-frame clones and leaves some out. The sample contains about 400,000 clones, about 85% of which appear only once. The specimen was peripheral blood, collected in a trial of Ad26.COV2.S vaccine versus placebo. The receptors derive from a person between 18 and 65 years old who received the Ad26.COV2.S COVID-19 vaccine or a placebo.

The V call is TRBV19, the J call TRBJ2-7, with 8 bases identical to TRBD2. The CDR3 is made up of 17 amino acids. CDR1 and CDR2 (germline): LNHDA, SQIVND (reference sequence). J gave up 4 bases and V 5 bases, and 16 bases lay outside the gene matches. In DNA, the CDR3 is TGTGCCAGTAGTGCAACGGGACTAGGTGGATTTGGTTACGAGCAGTACTTC. It encodes CASSATGLGGFGYEQYF.

The gene calls are TRBV11-3 and TRBJ2-7; possibly TRBD1 for D (5 bases). The germline CDR1 and CDR2 sequences are SGHNT and YENEEA. This CDR3 is built from 14 residues. V lost 2 bases to trimming and J lost 3 bases, with 11 bases between them. CDR3 in DNA: TGTGCCAGCAGCTTAACCGGACAAAACTACGAGCAGTACTTC. It yields the protein CASSLTGQNYEQYF.

On this clone: The same CDR3 arises from other DNA sequences in this sample as well. The rearrangement joins TRBV19 to TRBJ1-1, with D unclear. The CDR3 contains 13 residues. CDR1 and CDR2 from the germline V gene are LNHDA and SQIVND (reference sequence). V was cut by 1 base and J by 1 base, with 4 bases left in between. The CDR3 reads CASSIVRNTEAFF. CDR3 nucleotide sequence: TGTGCCAGTAGTATAGTGCGGAACACTGAAGCTTTCTTT.

The V gene is TRBV11-3, the J gene TRBJ2-2, with 11 bases that match TRBD1. J gave up 4 bases and V 5 bases, and 3 bases lay outside the gene matches. The CDR3 has 15 amino acids. In germline, CDR1 is SGHNT, CDR2 YENEEA. The CDR3, as DNA: TGTGCCAGCAGCAGGACAGGGGGCACCACCGGGGAGCTGTTTTTT. It is translated as CASSRTGGTTGELFF. The full variable domain, in which reference TRBV11-3 and TRBJ2-2 provide the parts outside the CDR3, is EAGVVQSPRYKIIEKKQPVAFWCNPISGHNTLYWYLQNLGQGPELLIRYENEEAVDDSQLPKDRFSAERLKGVDSTLKIQPAELGDSAVYLCASSRTGGTTGELFFGEGSRLTVL.

The J gene is TRBJ2-7, the V gene TRBV19; TRBD2 agrees at 13 bases. V shed 7 bases, J shed 4 bases, and the junction held 7 bases outside the gene matches. The CDR3 has 15 residues. The V gene's germline CDR1 is LNHDA and CDR2 SQIVND (reference sequence). CDR3 nucleotide sequence: TGTGCCAGTAATCCCGGGACTAGCGGGGAGTACGAGCAGTACTTC. This codes for CASNPGTSGEYEQYF.

This clone was seen once. The chain employs TRBV19 and TRBJ1-1; D not resolved. This CDR3 is 15 amino acids long. From germline, CDR1 is LNHDA and CDR2 SQIVND (reference sequence). Deletions cut 6 bases from V and 0 bases from J, with 14 bases between. The CDR3 coding sequence is TGTGCCAGTAGCCGAACCGGTGGGATGAACACTGAAGCTTTCTTT. Amino acid sequence: CASSRTGGMNTEAFF.

For the CDR3, the DNA is TGTGCCAGCAGCCTACAGGGGGCGCATCAATTTGGCGAGCAGTACTTC. It encodes CASSLQGAHQFGEQYF. The V and J genes are TRBV5-5 and TRBJ2-7, with 9 bases matching TRBD1. This CDR3 contains 16 residues. The ends lost 4 bases at V and 6 bases at J; junction bases unmatched: 14. Germline V gene lookup returns CDR1 SGHKS and CDR2 YYEKEE (reference sequence). The whole variable domain, remainder taken from reference TRBV5-5 and TRBJ2-7, is DAGVTQSPTHLIKTRGQQVTLRCSPISGHKSVSWYQQVLGQGPQFIFQYYEKEERGRGNFPDRFSARQFPNYSSELNVNALLLGDSALYLCASSLQGAHQFGEQYFGPGTRLTVT.

This clone was seen once. The chain couples TRBV19 to TRBJ1-4; 8 bases map to TRBD1. Germline CDR1 LNHDA, CDR2 SQIVND (reference sequence). The CDR3 has 18 residues. V shed 5 bases, J shed 3 bases, and the junction held 14 bases outside the gene matches. CDR3: CASSSRGQGKYSNEKLFF. CDR3 nucleotides: TGTGCCAGTAGTTCCCGCGGACAGGGAAAGTATTCTAATGAAAAACTGTTTTTT.

The chain employs TRBV5-6 and TRBJ2-5; no firm D call. The length of the CDR3 is 14 residues. With 1 base removed from V and 5 bases from J, the gap between germline ends came to 12 bases. Germline lookup yields CDR1 SGHDT and CDR2 YYEEEE. CDR3 region: CASSLTPTRETQYF. The CDR3 DNA sequence: TGTGCCAGCAGCTTGACCCCAACGCGGGAGACCCAGTACTTC. The whole variable domain, remainder taken from reference TRBV5-6 and TRBJ2-5, is DAGVTQSPTHLIKTRGQQVTLRCSPKSGHDTVSWYQQALGQGPQFIFQYYEEEERQRGNFPDRFSGHQFPNYSSELNVNALLLGDSALYLCASSLTPTRETQYFGPGTRLLVL.

The chain links TRBV19 to TRBJ2-1; 15 bases align to TRBD2. The ends lost 3 bases at V and 1 base at J; junction bases unmatched: 1. Germline loops: CDR1 LNHDA, CDR2 SQIVND (reference sequence). CDR3 length: 17 amino acids. In DNA form, the CDR3 reads TGTGCCAGTAGTATGGGACTAGCGGGGGGTTCCTACAATGAGCAGTTCTTC. Its translation is CASSMGLAGGSYNEQFF.

A remark on this clone: Other DNA sequences in this specimen translate into the identical CDR3. This chain links TRBV20-1 with TRBJ2-7, with TRBD1 matching 7 bases. Germline CDR1 reads DFQATT; CDR2 reads SNEGSKA (reference sequence). Trimming removed 5 bases from V and 3 bases from J; junction bases left unmatched: 1. This CDR3 contains 11 residues. CDR3 coding DNA: TGCAGTGCTCGGGACAGCTACGAGCAGTACTTC. It is translated as CSARDSYEQYF.

V is TRBV7-8 and J is TRBJ2-1, with 16 bases matching TRBD2. Germline V gene lookup returns CDR1 SGHVS and CDR2 FQNEAQ. The CDR3 contains 20 residues. After removal of 3 bases from V and 10 bases from J, the junction contained 18 bases not matched to a gene. In DNA form, the CDR3 reads TGTGCCAGCAGCTTGTCAGAAAAGGGACTAGCGGGGGGGCCCCGCAGCGAGCAGTTCTTC. Protein: CASSLSEKGLAGGPRSEQFF.

V and J are TRBV7-9 and TRBJ1-5; D remains ambiguous. Per germline, CDR1 SEHNR and CDR2 FQNEAQ (reference sequence). V lost 3 bases to trimming and J lost 0 bases, with 3 bases between them. The CDR3 runs to 13 residues. CDR3 bases: TGTGCCAGCAGCTTTGGTAGCAATCAGCCCCAGCATTTT. Translating it yields CASSFGSNQPQHF.

The V call is TRBV4-2, the J call TRBJ1-2, with D perhaps TRBD1 (6 bases). The germline V gene has CDR1 LGHNA and CDR2 YNFKEQ. The CDR3 has 13 residues. CDR3 DNA sequence: TGTAACACACAGGGATTGGGGGCTCGGGGCTACACCTTC. Amino acids: CNTQGLGARGYTF.

The V gene is TRBV6-1, the J gene TRBJ2-5; D may correspond to TRBD1 or TRBD2 (5 bases each). V was shortened by 0 bases and J by 3 bases, with 11 bases between the two germline ends. The CDR3 spans 15 residues. Germline V gene data show CDR1 as MNHNS and CDR2 as SASEGT. CDR3 in DNA: TGTGCCAGCAGTGAAGCGAGGGACCCTAAAGAGACCCAGTACTTC. Translation gives CASSEARDPKETQYF.

This chain links TRBV6-6 with TRBJ1-2; D gene uncertain. Trimming left V 0 bases short and J 2 bases short, with 10 bases between. This CDR3 is 15 amino acids long. Germline values: CDR1 MNHNY, CDR2 SVGAGI (reference sequence). The CDR3 region is CASSYSSLGNYGYTF. The CDR3, as DNA: TGTGCCAGCAGTTACTCGTCCCTTGGCAACTATGGCTACACCTTC.

This clone was seen a single time. The CDR3 loop is CASSLGEDRVKSAFF. The CDR3 nucleotides read TGTGCCAGCAGCTTGGGGGAGGACAGGGTAAAATCGGCTTTCTTT. The genes are TRBV5-4 and TRBJ1-1; the match to TRBD1 covers 8 bases. The CDR3 sequence is 15 residues long. Per germline, CDR1 SGHNT and CDR2 YYREEE (reference sequence). V dropped 0 bases and J dropped 11; count of bases not matched to a gene: 12.

The CDR3 protein is CASSSDLAGPTNTGELFF. CDR3 nucleotides: TGTGCCAGCAGCTCTGATTTAGCGGGGCCCACGAACACCGGGGAGCTGTTTTTT. This chain joins TRBV27 and TRBJ2-2, with TRBD2 matching over 8 bases. This CDR3 has 18 residues. CDR1 and CDR2 from the germline V gene are MNHEY and SMNVEV (reference sequence). The V gene end was trimmed by 6 bases and the J gene end by 0 bases; junction bases not matched to a gene: 12.

The chain couples TRBV12-3 or TRBV12-4 to TRBJ1-2; D ambiguous. This CDR3 has 13 residues. V was cut by 3 bases and J by 4 bases, with 9 bases left in between. CDR3 sequence reads: CASSLSRIYGYTF. In nucleotides, the CDR3 is TGTGCCAGCAGTTTGTCTCGTATCTATGGCTACACCTTC.

The CDR3 DNA reads TGTGCCAGCAGCTTAGCGGTGAGGGGGCCCCAAGAGACCCAGTACTTC. Translating gives CASSLAVRGPQETQYF. J is TRBJ2-5 and V is TRBV7-2; 7 nucleotides match TRBD1. V trimming: 0 bases; J trimming: 1 base; junction bases outside the gene matches: 5. CDR3 length equals 16 residues. The germline V gene encodes CDR1 SGHTA and CDR2 FQGNSA. Supplemented by reference TRBV7-2 and TRBJ2-5, the full variable domain reads GAGVSQSPSNKVTEKGKDVELRCDPISGHTALYWYRQSLGQGLEFLIYFQGNSAPDKSGLPSDRFSAERTGGSVSTLTIQRTQQEDSAVYLCASSLAVRGPQETQYFGPGTRLLVL.